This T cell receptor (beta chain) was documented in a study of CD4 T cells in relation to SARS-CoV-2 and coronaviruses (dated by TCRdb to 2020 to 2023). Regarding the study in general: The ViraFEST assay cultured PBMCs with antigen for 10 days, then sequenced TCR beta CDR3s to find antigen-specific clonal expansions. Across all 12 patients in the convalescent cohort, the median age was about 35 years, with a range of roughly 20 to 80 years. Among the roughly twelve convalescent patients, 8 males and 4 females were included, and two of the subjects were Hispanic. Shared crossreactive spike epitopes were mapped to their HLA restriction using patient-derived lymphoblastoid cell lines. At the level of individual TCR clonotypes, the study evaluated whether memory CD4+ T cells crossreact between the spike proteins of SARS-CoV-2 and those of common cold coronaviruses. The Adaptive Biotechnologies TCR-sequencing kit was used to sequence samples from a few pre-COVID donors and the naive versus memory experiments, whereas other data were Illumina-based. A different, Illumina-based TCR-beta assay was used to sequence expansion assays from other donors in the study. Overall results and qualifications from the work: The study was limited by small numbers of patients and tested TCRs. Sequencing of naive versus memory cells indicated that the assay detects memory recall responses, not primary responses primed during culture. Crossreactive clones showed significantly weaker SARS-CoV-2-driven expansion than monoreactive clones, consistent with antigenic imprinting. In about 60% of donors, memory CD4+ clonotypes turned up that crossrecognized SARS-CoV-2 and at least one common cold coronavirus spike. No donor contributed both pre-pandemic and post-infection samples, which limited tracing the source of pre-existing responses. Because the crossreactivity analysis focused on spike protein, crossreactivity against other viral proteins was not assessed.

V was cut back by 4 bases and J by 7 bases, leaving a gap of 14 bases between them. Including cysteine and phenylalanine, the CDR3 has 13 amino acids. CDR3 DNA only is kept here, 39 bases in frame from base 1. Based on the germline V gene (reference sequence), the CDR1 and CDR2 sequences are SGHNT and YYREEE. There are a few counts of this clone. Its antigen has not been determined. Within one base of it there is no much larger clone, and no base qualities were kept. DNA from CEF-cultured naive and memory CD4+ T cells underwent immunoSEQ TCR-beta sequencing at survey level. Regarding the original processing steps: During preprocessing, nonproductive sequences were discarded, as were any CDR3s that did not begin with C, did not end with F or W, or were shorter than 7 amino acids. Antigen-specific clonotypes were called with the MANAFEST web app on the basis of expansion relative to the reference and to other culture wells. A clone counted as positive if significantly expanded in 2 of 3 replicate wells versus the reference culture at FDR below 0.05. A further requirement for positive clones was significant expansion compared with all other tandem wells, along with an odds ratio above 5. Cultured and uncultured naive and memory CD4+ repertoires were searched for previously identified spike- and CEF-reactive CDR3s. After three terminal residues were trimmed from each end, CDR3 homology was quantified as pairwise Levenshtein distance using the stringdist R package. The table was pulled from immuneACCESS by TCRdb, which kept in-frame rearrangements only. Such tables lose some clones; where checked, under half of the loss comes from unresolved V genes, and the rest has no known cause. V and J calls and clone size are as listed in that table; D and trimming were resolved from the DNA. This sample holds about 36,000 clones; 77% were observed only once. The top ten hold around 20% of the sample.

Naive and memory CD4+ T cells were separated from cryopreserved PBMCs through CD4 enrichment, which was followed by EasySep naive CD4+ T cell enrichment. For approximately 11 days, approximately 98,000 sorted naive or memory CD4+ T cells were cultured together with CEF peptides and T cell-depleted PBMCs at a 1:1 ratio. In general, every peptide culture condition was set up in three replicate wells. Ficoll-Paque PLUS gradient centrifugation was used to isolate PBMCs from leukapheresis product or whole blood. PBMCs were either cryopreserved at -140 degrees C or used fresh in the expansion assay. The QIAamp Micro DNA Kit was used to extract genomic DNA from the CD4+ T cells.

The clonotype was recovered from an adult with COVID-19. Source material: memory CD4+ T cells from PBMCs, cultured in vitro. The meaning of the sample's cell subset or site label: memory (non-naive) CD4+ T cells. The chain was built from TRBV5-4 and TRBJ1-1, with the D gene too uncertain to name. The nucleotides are TGTGCCAGCAGCGCCCCTTCGGAGCTTGAAGCTTTCTTT. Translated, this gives CASSAPSELEAFF.